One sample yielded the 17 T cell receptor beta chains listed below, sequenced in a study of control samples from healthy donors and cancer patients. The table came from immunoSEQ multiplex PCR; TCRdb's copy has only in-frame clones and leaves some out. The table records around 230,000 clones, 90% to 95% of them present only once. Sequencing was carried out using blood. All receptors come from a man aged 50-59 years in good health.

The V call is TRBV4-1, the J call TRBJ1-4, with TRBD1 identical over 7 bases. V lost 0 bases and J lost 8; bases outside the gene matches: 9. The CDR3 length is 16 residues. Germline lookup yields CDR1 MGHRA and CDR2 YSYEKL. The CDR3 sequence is CASSQEGWDRREKLFF. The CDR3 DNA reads TGCGCCAGCAGCCAAGAAGGTTGGGACAGAAGAGAAAAACTGTTTTTT.

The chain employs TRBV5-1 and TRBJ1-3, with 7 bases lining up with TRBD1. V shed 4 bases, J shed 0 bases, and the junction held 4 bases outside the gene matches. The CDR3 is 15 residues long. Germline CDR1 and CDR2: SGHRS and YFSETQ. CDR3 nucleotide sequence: TGCGCCAGCAGCCGGGACAGTGACTCTGGAAACACCATATATTTT. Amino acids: CASSRDSDSGNTIYF.

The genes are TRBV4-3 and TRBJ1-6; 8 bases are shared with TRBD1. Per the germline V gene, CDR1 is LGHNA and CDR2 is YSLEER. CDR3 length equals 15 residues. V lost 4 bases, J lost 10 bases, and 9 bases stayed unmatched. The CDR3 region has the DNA TGCGCCAGCAGCCCGGACAGGGACATAGGATCACCCCTCCACTTT. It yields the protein CASSPDRDIGSPLHF.

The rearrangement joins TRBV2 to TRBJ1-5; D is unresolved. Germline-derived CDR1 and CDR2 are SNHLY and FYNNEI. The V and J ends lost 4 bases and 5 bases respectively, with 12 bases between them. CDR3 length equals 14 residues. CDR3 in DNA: TGTGCCAGCAGTGCCGCAAACCACGATCAGCCCCAGCATTTT. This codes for CASSAANHDQPQHF.

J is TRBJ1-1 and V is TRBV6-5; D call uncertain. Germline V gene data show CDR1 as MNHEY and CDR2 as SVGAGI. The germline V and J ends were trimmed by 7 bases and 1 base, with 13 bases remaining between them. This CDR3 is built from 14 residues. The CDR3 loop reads CASTPGRPNTEAFF. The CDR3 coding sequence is TGTGCCAGCACACCTGGCAGACCGAACACTGAAGCTTTCTTT.

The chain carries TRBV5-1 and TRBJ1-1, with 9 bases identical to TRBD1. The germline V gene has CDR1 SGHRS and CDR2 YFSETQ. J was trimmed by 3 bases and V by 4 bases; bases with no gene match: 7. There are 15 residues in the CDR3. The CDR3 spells CASSEGQGGYTEAFF. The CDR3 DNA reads TGCGCCAGCAGCGAGGGACAGGGCGGGTACACTGAAGCTTTCTTT.

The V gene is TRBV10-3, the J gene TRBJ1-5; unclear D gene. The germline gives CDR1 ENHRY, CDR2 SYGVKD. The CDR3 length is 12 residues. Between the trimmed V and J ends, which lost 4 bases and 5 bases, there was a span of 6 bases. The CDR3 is CAISGQDQPQHF. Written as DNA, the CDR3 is TGTGCCATCAGTGGGCAAGATCAGCCCCAGCATTTT.

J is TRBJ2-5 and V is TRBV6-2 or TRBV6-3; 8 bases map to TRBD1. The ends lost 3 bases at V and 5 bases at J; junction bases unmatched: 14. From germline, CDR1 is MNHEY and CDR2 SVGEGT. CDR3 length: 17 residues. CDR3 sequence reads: CASSYIVGQGVRETQYF. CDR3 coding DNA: TGTGCCAGCAGTTATATTGTAGGACAGGGTGTAAGGGAGACCCAGTACTTC.

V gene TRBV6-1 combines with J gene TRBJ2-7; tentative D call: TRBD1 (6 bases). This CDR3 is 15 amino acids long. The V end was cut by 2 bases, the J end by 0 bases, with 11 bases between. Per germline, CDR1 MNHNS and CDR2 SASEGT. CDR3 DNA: TGTGCCAGCAGTGAACGGCAGGGGATCTCCTACGAGCAGTACGTC. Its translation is CASSERQGISYEQYV.

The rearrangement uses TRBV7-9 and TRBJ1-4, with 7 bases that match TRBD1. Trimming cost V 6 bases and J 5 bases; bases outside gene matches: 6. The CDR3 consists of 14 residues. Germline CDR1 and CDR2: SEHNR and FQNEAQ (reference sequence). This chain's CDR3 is CASRGTANNEKLFF. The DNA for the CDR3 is TGTGCCAGCAGGGGGACAGCAAACAATGAAAAACTGTTTTTT.

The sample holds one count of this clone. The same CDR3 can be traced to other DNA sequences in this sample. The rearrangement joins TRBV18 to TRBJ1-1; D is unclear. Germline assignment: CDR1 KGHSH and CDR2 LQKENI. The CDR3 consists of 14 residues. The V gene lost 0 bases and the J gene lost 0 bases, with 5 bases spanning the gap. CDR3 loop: CASSPPTVNTEAFF. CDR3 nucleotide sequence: TGTGCCAGCTCACCACCCACTGTGAACACTGAAGCTTTCTTT.

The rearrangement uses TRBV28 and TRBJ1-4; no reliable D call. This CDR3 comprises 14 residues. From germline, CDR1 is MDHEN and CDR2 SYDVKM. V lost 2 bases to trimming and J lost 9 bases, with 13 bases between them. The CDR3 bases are TGTGCCAGCAGTTTAACGGCCCCAGCTAAAAAACTGTTTTTT. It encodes CASSLTAPAKKLFF.

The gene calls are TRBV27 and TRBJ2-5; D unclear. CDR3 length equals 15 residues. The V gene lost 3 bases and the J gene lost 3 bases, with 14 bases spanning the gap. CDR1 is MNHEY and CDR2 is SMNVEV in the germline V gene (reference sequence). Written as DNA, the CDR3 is TGTGCCAGCAGTTTCCTGGCCGACTTTGAAGAGACCCAGTACTTC. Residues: CASSFLADFEETQYF.

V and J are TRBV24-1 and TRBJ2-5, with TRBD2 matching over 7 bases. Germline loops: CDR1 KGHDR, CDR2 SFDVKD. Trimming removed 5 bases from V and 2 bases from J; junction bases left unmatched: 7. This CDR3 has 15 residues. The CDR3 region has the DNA TGTGCCACCAGTGTCGGCGGGGGACCACAAGAGACCCAGTACTTC. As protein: CATSVGGGPQETQYF.

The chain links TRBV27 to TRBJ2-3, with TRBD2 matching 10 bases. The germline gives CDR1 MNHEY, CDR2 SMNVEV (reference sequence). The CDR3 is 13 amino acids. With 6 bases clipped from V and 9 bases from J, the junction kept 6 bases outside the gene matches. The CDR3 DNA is TGTGCCAGCAGGGGACAACTAGCGGGGACGCAGTATTTT. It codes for CASRGQLAGTQYF.

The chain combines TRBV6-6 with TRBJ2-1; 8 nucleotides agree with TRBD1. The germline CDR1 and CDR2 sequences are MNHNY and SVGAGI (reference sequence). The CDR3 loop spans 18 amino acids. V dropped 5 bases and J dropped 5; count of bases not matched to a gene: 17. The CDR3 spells CASSLQGVFNDINNEQFF. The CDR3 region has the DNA TGTGCCAGCAGTCTACAGGGGGTTTTTAATGATATCAACAATGAGCAGTTCTTC.

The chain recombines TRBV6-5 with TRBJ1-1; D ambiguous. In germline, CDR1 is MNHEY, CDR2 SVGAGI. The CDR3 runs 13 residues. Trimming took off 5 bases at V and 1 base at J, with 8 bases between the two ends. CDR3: CASSLTENTEAFF. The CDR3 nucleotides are TGTGCCAGCAGTCTAACAGAGAACACTGAAGCTTTCTTT.